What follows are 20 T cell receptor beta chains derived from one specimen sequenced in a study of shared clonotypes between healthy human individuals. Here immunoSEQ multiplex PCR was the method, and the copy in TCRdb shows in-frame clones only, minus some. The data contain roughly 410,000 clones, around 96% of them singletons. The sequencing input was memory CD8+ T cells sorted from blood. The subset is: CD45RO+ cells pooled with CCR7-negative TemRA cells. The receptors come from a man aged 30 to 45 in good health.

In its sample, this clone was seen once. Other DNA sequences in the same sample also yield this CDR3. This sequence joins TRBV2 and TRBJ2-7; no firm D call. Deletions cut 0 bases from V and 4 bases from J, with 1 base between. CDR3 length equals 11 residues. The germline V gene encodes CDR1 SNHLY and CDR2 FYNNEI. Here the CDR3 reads CASSEAYEQYF. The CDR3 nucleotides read TGTGCCAGCAGTGAAGCGTACGAGCAGTACTTC.

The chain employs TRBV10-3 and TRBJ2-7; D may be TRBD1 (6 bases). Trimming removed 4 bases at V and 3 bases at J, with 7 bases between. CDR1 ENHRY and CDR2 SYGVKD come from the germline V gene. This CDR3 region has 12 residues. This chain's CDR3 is CAISGGGYEQYF. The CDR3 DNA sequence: TGTGCCATCAGTGGAGGGGGCTACGAGCAGTACTTC.

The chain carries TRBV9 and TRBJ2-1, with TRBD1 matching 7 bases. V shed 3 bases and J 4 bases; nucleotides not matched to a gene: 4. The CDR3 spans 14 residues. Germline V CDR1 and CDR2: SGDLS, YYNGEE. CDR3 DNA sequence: TGTGCCAGCAGCGAGGGACAGTTGTACAATGAGCAGTTCTTC. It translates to CASSEGQLYNEQFF.

This CDR3 is CSVEGTSGRSSYNEQFF. The CDR3 DNA is TGCAGCGTTGAAGGGACTAGCGGTAGGAGCTCCTACAATGAGCAGTTCTTC. This chain links TRBV29-1 with TRBJ2-1, with 10 bases that match TRBD2. J lost 0 bases, V lost 1 base, and 6 bases had no gene match. This CDR3 spans 17 amino acids. The germline V gene has CDR1 SQVTM and CDR2 ANQGSEA.

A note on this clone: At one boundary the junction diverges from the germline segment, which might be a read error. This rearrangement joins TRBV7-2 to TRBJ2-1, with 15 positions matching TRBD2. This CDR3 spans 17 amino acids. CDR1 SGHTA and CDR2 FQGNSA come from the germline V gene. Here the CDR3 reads CASSLISGLAGGKSSVF. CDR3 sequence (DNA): TGTGCCAGCAGCTTAATTAGTGGACTAGCGGGAGGGAAATCTTCGGTCTTC. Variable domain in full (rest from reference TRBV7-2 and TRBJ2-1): GAGVSQSPSNKVTEKGKDVELRCDPISGHTALYWYRQSLGQGLEFLIYFQGNSAPDKSGLPSDRFSAERTGGSVSTLTIQRTQQEDSAVYLCASSLISGLAGGKSSVFGPGTRLTVL.

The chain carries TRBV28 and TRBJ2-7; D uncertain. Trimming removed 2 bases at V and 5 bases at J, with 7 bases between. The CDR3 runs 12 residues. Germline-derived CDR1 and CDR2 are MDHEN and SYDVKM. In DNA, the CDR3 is TGTGCCAGCAGTTTAGCAGGAAACGAGCAGTACTTC. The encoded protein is CASSLAGNEQYF.

This CDR3 is CASAGPTGELFF. The CDR3 nucleotides are TGTGCCAGCGCTGGGCCCACCGGGGAGCTGTTTTTT. The rearrangement links TRBV4-2 to TRBJ2-2; D remains unclear. The CDR3 has 12 amino acids. Germline CDR1 is LGHNA and CDR2 is YNFKEQ. The V end was cut by 8 bases, the J end by 4 bases, with 8 bases between.

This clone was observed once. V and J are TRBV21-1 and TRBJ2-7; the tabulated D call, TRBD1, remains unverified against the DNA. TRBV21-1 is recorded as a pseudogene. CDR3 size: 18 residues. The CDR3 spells CASSKEAYPGQGPYEQYF. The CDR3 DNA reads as TGTGCCAGCAGCAAAGAAGCCTATCCGGGACAGGGGCCCTACGAGCAGTACTTC.

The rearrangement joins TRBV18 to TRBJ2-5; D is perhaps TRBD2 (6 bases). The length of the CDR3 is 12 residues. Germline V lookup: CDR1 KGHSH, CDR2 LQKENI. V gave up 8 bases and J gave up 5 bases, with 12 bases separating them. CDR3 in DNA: TGTGCCAGCACAAAGGGGAGGGAGACCCAGTACTTC. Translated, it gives CASTKGRETQYF. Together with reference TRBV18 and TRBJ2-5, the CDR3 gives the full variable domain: NAGVMQNPRHLVRRRGQEARLRCSPMKGHSHVYWYRQLPEEGLKFMVYLQKENIIDESGMPKERFSAEFPKEGPSILRIQQVVRGDSAAYFCASTKGRETQYFGPGTRLLVL.

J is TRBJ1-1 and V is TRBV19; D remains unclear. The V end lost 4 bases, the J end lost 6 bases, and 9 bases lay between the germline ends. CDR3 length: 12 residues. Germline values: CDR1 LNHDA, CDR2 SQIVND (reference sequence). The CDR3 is CASSRGLAEAFF. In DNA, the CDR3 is TGTGCCAGTAGTAGGGGATTGGCTGAAGCTTTCTTT. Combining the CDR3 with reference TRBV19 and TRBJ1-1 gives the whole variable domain DGGITQSPKYLFRKEGQNVTLSCEQNLNHDAMYWYRQDPGQGLRLIYYSQIVNDFQKGDIAEGYSVSREKKESFPLTVTSAQKNPTAFYLCASSRGLAEAFFGQGTRLTVV.

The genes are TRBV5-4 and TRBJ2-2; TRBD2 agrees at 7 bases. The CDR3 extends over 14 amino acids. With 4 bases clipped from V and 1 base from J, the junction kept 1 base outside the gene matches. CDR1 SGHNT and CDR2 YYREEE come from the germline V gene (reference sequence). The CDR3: CASSERENTGELFF. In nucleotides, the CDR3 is TGTGCCAGCAGCGAGCGGGAGAACACCGGGGAGCTGTTTTTT.

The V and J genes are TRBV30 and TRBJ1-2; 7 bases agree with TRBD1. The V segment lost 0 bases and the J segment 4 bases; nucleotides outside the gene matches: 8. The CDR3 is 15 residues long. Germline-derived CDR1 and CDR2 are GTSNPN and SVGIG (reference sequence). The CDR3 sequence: CAWSVGRGLGYGYTF. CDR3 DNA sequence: TGTGCCTGGAGTGTGGGGAGGGGGCTAGGCTATGGCTACACCTTC.

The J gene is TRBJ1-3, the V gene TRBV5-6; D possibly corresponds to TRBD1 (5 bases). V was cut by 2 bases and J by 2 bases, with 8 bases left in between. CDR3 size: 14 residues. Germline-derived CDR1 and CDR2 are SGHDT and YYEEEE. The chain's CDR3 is CASSFLGAGNTIYF. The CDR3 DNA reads TGTGCCAGCAGCTTCCTGGGGGCTGGAAACACCATATATTTT.

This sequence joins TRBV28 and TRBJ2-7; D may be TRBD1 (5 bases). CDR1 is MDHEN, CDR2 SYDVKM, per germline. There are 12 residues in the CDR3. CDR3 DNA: TGTTCTGACCAGGGCACCACCTACGAGCAGTACTTC. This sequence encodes CSDQGTTYEQYF.

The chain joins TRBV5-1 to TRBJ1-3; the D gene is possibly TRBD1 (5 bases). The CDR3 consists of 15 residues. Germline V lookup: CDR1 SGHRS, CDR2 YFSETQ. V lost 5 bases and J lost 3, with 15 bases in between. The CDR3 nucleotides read TGCGCCAGCAGTCCTACAGGTCTCGATGGAAACACCATATATTTT. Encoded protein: CASSPTGLDGNTIYF.

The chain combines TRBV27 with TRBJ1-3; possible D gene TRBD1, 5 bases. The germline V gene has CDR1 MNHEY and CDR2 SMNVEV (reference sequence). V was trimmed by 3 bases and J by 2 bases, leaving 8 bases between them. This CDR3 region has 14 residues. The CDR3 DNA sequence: TGTGCCAGCAGTTTGAGACAGACTGGAAACACCATATATTTT. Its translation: CASSLRQTGNTIYF.

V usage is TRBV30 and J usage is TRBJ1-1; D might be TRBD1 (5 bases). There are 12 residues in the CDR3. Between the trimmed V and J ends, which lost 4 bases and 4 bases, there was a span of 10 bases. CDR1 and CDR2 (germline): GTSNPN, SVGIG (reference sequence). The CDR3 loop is CAWTPGSTEAFF. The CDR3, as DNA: TGTGCCTGGACCCCAGGGAGCACTGAAGCTTTCTTT.

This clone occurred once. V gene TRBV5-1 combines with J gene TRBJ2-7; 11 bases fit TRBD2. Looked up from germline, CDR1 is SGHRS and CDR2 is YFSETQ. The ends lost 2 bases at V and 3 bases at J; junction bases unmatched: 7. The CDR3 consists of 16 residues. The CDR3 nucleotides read TGCGCCAGCAGCTTACTTCTAGCGGGAGGAAACTACGAGCAGTACTTC. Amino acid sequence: CASSLLLAGGNYEQYF.

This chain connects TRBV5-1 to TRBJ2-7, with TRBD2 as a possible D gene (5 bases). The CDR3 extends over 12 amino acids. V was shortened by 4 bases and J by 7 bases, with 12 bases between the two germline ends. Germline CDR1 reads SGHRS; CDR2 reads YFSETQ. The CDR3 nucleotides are TGCGCCAGCAGCAATAGCGCTGGGGAGCAGTACTTC. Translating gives CASSNSAGEQYF.

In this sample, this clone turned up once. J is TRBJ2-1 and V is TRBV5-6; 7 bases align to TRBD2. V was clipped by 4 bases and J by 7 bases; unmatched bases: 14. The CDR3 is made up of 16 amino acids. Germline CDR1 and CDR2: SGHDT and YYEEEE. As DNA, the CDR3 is TGTGCCAGCAGCCCCGACCGCGTGCGGGAGCGAAATGAGCAGTTCTTC. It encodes CASSPDRVRERNEQFF. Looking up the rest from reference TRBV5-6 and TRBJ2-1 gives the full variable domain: DAGVTQSPTHLIKTRGQQVTLRCSPKSGHDTVSWYQQALGQGPQFIFQYYEEEERQRGNFPDRFSGHQFPNYSSELNVNALLLGDSALYLCASSPDRVRERNEQFFGPGTRLTVL.